The present entry profiles one T cell receptor (beta chain) with its context. Its antigen is not known. Through a sample-barcoded 5' primer and a J-beta primer mix, a second PCR was run for about 6 to 11 cycles. Each sample provided no less than 3 million CDR3-containing paired-end reads. TCRdb analysed the 5' RACE reads with MiXCR anew, one entry per CDR3 protein. The data show approximately 1,000,000 distinct CDR3 sequences, 30% to 40% seen once. Trimming took 7 bases from V and 8 from J; bases not matched to a gene: 15. Germline CDR1 SGHDT, CDR2 YYEEEE. The CDR3 consists of 17 residues. This entry comes from a study of blood T cells in healthy people across ages. For the study at large: Template switching recovered approximately one barcoded beta molecule for every two T cells. Overall study findings and caveats: Lack of knowledge of donor CMV status possibly confounded expanded clonotype changes.

This chain connects TRBV5-6 to TRBJ2-1; TRBD2 matches at 13 bases. This receptor was taken from a man between 18 and 29 years old in good health. Source material: blood. CDR3 sequence reads: CASGRLAGGRVNDEQFF. CDR3 DNA: TGTGCCAGCGGTCGACTAGCGGGGGGCCGCGTGAACGATGAGCAGTTCTTC.